The present T cell receptor beta chain was sequenced within a study of T cell repertoires in cytomegalovirus infection. MiXCR was run by TCRdb on the reads, yielding one entry per CDR3 protein. This repertoire shows more than 400,000 distinct CDR3 sequences, 26% found once; its top ten account for over 10%. Trimming took 5 bases from V and 8 from J, leaving 9 bases between them. The CDR3 spans 12 residues. Germline CDR1 reads MDHEN; CDR2 reads SYDVKM. This chain connects TRBV28 to TRBJ1-4; D uncertain. Sequenced: PBMCs. The TCR originated in a human donor in good health (CMV status not recorded). Some clones in this sample may be carry-over from other donors' samples. DNA for the CDR3: TGTGCCAGCAGTGGCCCCAACGAAAAACTGTTTTTT. Its translation: CASSGPNEKLFF.